The rows below give T cell receptor beta chains drawn from one sample of a study of tumor-infiltrating lymphocytes in primary liver carcinoma. TCRdb fed the multiplex PCR reads into MiXCR, producing one record per CDR3 protein. The sample records 310,000 or so distinct CDR3 sequences, nearly 60% being singletons. Sequenced input: peripheral blood. Receptors were obtained from a woman in her twenties or thirties with primary liver carcinoma and hepatitis B virus infection. The CDR3 runs from the conserved cysteine through the conserved F or W.

v_call	j_call	cdr3_length	cdr3_aa
TRBV11-2	TRBJ2-3	12	CASSQPPVRQYF
TRBV5-5	TRBJ2-2	17	CASSLTLGRQATGELFF
TRBV4-1	TRBJ2-3	16	CASSRQTGGTTDTQYF
TRBV6-2/TRBV6-3	TRBJ2-4	16	CASTTTGAGSLNIQYF
TRBV7-8	TRBJ2-3	16	CASSPRLAGKADTQYF
TRBV12-3/TRBV12-4	TRBJ2-7	14	CVSSSSGGAYEQYF
TRBV5-1	TRBJ2-1	14	CASSLAGVYNEQFF
TRBV4-3	TRBJ2-7	18	CASSQEVTGPLLRNEQYF
TRBV11-2	TRBJ1-1	15	CASSLAQPPGFPAFF
TRBV12-3/TRBV12-4	TRBJ1-1	14	CASTTQGYRTEAFF
TRBV5-4	TRBJ2-5	15	CASSLAGGLQETKYF
TRBV29-1	TRBJ1-1	11	CSLNQGTETYF
TRBV11-3	TRBJ2-3	17	CASSTGTGGSMKDTQYF
TRBV4-1	TRBJ2-3	16	CASSQFRDLSTDTQYF
TRBV5-8	TRBJ2-5	14	CASSMYSSGETQYF
TRBV29-1	TRBJ2-7	14	CSVMDRGHTYEQYF
TRBV6-2/TRBV6-3	TRBJ2-1	15	CVSSLGRLPYNEQFF
TRBV6-2/TRBV6-3	TRBJ2-1	12	CASRLYQYEQFF